This T cell receptor beta chain was sequenced in a study of cytomegalovirus exposure and HLA in healthy donors. Study-wide points: Researchers reported in a later analysis that a missense DCLRE1C variant was tied to TCR beta V- and J-gene trimming. Common viral pathogens seemed, in a later analysis, to connect with several of the most significant clusters. Reportedly, a later analysis found an Asian-associated ancestry cluster had fewer N-insertions than the roughly 700-donor mean. Earlier analysis found most TCR beta V segments productive about 87% or about 30% of the time.

PCR used 60 Vbeta primers and 13 Jbeta primers. TCRdb's table, derived via immunoSEQ multiplex PCR, lists solely in-frame clones and lacks some. The sample holds 60,000 to 85,000 clones; about four fifths are singletons and the top ten take around 3.6%. Losses at the gene ends were 2 bases for V and 0 bases for J; bases not matched to a gene: 0. The CDR3 contains 16 residues. Germline V lookup: CDR1 KGHSH, CDR2 LQKENI. This clone appeared a few times. The antigen is unknown. The genes are TRBV18 and TRBJ1-4; TRBD1 matches at 10 bases. Sequencing used PBMCs. The sequence derives from a man aged 40-49 years in good health and CMV-seronegative. The CDR3 sequence: CASSPGQGATNEKLFF. The CDR3, as DNA: TGTGCCAGCTCACCAGGACAGGGGGCAACTAATGAAAAACTGTTTTTT.